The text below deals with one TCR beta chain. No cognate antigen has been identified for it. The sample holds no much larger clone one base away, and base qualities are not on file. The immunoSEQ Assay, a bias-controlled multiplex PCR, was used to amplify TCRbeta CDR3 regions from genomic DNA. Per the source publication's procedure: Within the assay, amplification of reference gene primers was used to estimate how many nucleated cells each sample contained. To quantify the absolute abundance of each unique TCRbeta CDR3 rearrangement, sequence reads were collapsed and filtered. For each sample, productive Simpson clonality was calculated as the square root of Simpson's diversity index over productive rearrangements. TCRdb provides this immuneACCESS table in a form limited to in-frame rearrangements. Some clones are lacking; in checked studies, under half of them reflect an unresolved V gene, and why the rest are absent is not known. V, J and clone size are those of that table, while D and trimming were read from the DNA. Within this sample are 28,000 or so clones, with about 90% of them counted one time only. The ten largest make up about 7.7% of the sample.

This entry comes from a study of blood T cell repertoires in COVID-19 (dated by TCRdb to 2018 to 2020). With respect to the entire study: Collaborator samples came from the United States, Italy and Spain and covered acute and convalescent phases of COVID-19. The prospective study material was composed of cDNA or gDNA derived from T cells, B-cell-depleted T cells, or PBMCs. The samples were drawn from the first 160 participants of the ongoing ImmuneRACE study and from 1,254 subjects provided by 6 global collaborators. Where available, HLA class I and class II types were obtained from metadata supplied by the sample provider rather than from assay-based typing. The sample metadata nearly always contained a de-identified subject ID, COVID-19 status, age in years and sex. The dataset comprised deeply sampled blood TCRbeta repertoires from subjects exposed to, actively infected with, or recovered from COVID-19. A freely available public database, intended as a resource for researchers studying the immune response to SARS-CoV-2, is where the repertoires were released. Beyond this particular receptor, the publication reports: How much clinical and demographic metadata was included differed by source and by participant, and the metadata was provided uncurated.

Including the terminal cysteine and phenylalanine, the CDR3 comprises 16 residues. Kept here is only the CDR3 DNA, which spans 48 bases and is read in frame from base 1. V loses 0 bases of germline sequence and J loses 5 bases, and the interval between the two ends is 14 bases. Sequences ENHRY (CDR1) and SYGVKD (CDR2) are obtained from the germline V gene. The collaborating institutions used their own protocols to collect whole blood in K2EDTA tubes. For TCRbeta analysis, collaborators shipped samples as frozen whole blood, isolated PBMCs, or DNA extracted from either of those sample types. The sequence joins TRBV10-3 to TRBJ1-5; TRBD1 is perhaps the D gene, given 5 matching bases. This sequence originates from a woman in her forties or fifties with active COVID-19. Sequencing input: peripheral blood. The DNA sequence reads TGTGCCATCAGTGAGTCCGGGGGGAGAAACGATCAGCCCCAGCATTTT. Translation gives CAISESGGRNDQPQHF.